This T cell receptor (beta chain) was recorded in a study of shared clonotypes between healthy human individuals. Each subset's genomic DNA was shared equally among a number of immunoSEQ plates. Data came from immunoSEQ multiplex PCR; TCRdb stores just in-frame clones and leaves some out. The sample has over 950,000 clones; roughly 77% are singletons. This clone was counted between two and nine times. The TCR sequence derives from a young man in good health. Some clones in this sample may be carry-over from other donors' samples. The material sequenced was memory CD4+ T cells from PBMCs. The subset: CD45RA-negative fraction.

The CDR3 DNA is TGTGCCAGCAGTGTGGGCGGTCAGCCCCAGCATTTT. Translated, it gives CASSVGGQPQHF. This sequence joins TRBV28 and TRBJ1-5; D gene unclear. CDR1 MDHEN and CDR2 SYDVKM come from the germline V gene. The V end lost 5 bases, the J end lost 6 bases, and 8 bases lay between the germline ends. The CDR3 has 12 amino acids.